The sequence of this T cell receptor (beta chain) was determined in a study of T cell responses to AZD1222 COVID-19 vaccine. TCRdb's copy holds only in-frame clones and misses some; the assay was immunoSEQ multiplex PCR. The table has some 150,000 clones, about nine tenths seen once. In the case of this clone: Its antigen is still unknown.

Points from the study as a whole: Elevations in Spike-specific TCR breadth and depth followed administration of two AZD1222 doses. Scientists sampled the repertoires only once the peak T cell response had passed.

Germline V gene lookup returns CDR1 MNHEY and CDR2 SMNVEV (reference sequence). This CDR3 is built from 14 residues. The V gene lost 5 bases and the J gene lost 3 bases, with 13 bases spanning the gap. The material sequenced was peripheral blood, taken 28 days after the second AZD1222 dose. The genes are TRBV27 and TRBJ1-1; D might be TRBD1 (5 bases). The TCR sequence derives from an adult who received the AZD1222 COVID-19 vaccine. The CDR3 spells CASSPFQGYTEAFF. The CDR3, as DNA: TGTGCCAGCAGTCCATTCCAGGGTTACACTGAAGCTTTCTTT.